Each of the 25 T cell receptor beta chains below was sequenced from the same sample in a study of T cell responses to AZD1222 COVID-19 vaccine. Data came from immunoSEQ multiplex PCR; TCRdb stores just in-frame clones and leaves some out. The table lists approximately 110,000 clones, approximately 90% of them singletons. Sequencing used peripheral blood, obtained 28 days after the second AZD1222 dose. The receptors here all came from an adult who received the AZD1222 COVID-19 vaccine.

The chain has TRBV30 and TRBJ2-7, with D possibly TRBD1 on 7 matching bases. Trimming took 0 bases from V and 6 from J, leaving 15 bases between them. The CDR3 has 14 residues. CDR1 and CDR2 from the germline V gene are GTSNPN and SVGIG (reference sequence). This CDR3 reads CAWSVESRGAEQYF. The DNA of the CDR3 is TGTGCCTGGAGTGTGGAGTCCAGGGGGGCCGAGCAGTACTTC.

This clone was counted once. V and J are TRBV10-3 and TRBJ1-6; D uncertain. Germline loops: CDR1 ENHRY, CDR2 SYGVKD. This CDR3 has 13 residues. V was trimmed by 8 bases and J by 5 bases, leaving 10 bases between them. The CDR3 DNA reads as TGTGCCATCCGGGCAGTGAATAATTCACCCCTCCACTTT. This encodes CAIRAVNNSPLHF.

The rearrangement links TRBV10-3 to TRBJ1-4; D remains unclear. The V end lost 3 bases, the J end lost 0 bases, and 5 bases lay between the germline ends. Germline assignment: CDR1 ENHRY and CDR2 SYGVKD. This CDR3 spans 14 amino acids. CDR3 nucleotides: TGTGCCATCAGTGACGTCGCAACTAATGAAAAACTGTTTTTT. This translates into CAISDVATNEKLFF.

The CDR3 reads CASSRDRGRAYANYGYTF. CDR3 nucleotides: TGCGCCAGCAGCCGGGACAGGGGCCGCGCATACGCTAACTATGGCTACACCTTC. This sequence joins TRBV4-1 and TRBJ1-2, with 10 bases aligning to TRBD1. The CDR3 loop spans 18 amino acids. The trim removed 4 bases at V and 0 bases at J, leaving 11 bases unmatched. Per the germline V gene, CDR1 is MGHRA and CDR2 is YSYEKL.

V is TRBV5-6 and J is TRBJ1-5; D possibly corresponds to TRBD1 (6 bases). The CDR3 contains 15 residues. V lost 0 bases and J 3 bases, leaving 10 bases between the germline ends. Germline values: CDR1 SGHDT, CDR2 YYEEEE. CDR3 sequence: CASSLGGGFNQPQHF. CDR3 DNA: TGTGCCAGCAGCTTGGGAGGGGGTTTCAATCAGCCCCAGCATTTT.

CDR3 loop: CASSWGARLYEQYF. The CDR3 DNA follows: TGTGCCAGCAGTTGGGGGGCAAGACTCTACGAGCAGTACTTC. The chain couples TRBV28 to TRBJ2-7; the D call may be TRBD1 or TRBD2 (6 bases each). Trimming removed 4 bases at V and 3 bases at J, with 13 bases between. Germline V gene sequence: CDR1 MDHEN, CDR2 SYDVKM. The CDR3 sequence is 14 residues long. The full variable domain, its missing parts supplied by reference TRBV28 and TRBJ2-7, is DVKVTQSSRYLVKRTGEKVFLECVQDMDHENMFWYRQDPGLGLRLIYFSYDVKMKEKGDIPEGYSVSREKKERFSLILESASTNQTSMYLCASSWGARLYEQYFGPGTRLTVT.

The rearrangement links TRBV3-1 (or the pseudogene TRBV3-2) to TRBJ2-1; D perhaps matches TRBD2 (6 bases). CDR1 and CDR2 (germline): LGHDT, YNNKEL (reference sequence). V lost 2 bases, J lost 0 bases, and 8 bases lay in between. The CDR3 length is 15 residues. CDR3 sequence reads: CASSQRRGSYNEQFF. Here the CDR3 DNA reads TGTGCCAGCAGCCAAAGGCGGGGCTCCTACAATGAGCAGTTCTTC.

This chain links TRBV2 with TRBJ1-1; perhaps TRBD1 as D (5 bases). Germline CDR1 SNHLY, CDR2 FYNNEI. The CDR3 has 15 amino acids. V was trimmed by 3 bases and J by 4 bases, leaving 15 bases between them. This chain's CDR3 is CASSDSGRGGTEAFF. Written as DNA, the CDR3 is TGTGCCAGCAGTGATTCGGGTAGGGGCGGCACTGAAGCTTTCTTT.

The rearrangement joins TRBV2 to TRBJ2-3; 7 positions match TRBD2. Per the germline V gene, CDR1 is SNHLY and CDR2 is FYNNEI. CDR3 length equals 13 residues. The junction had 6 bases not matched to a gene; V was cut back by 7 bases and J by 5 bases. In nucleotides, the CDR3 is TGTGCCAGCATGCGGGAGAGCGGAGATACGCAGTATTTT. This translates into CASMRESGDTQYF.

This clone was seen a single time. The genes are TRBV19 and TRBJ1-5, with TRBD1 as a possible D gene (5 bases). The CDR3 runs to 14 residues. The germline CDR1 and CDR2 sequences are LNHDA and SQIVND (reference sequence). V lost 3 bases to trimming and J lost 3 bases, with 9 bases between them. In DNA form, the CDR3 reads TGTGCCAGTAGTATCGGGGGACCCAATCAGCCCCAGCATTTT. As protein: CASSIGGPNQPQHF.

The chain recombines TRBV5-1 with TRBJ2-3, with 12 bases that match TRBD2. CDR1 and CDR2 from the germline V gene are SGHRS and YFSETQ. Trimming took 4 bases from V and 4 from J; bases not matched to a gene: 7. The CDR3 spans 16 residues. The CDR3 DNA reads as TGCGCCAGCAGCGAACTGACTAGCGGGAGTGCAGATACGCAGTATTTT. Its protein product is CASSELTSGSADTQYF.

CDR3 region: CASSGGTDYGYTF. The CDR3 DNA reads as TGTGCCAGCAGTGGCGGGACAGACTATGGCTACACCTTC. J is TRBJ1-2 and V is TRBV12-3 or TRBV12-4, with 7 bases that match TRBD1. V was clipped by 5 bases and J by 3 bases; unmatched bases: 3. The CDR3 spans 13 residues.

This sequence joins TRBV4-2 and TRBJ2-7; 7 positions match TRBD2. Germline V gene sequence: CDR1 LGHNA, CDR2 YNFKEQ. Unmatched junction bases numbered 6, after V lost 1 base and J lost 6 bases. CDR3 size: 14 residues. Here the CDR3 DNA reads TGTGCCAGCAGCCAAGCCCCGGGGGAGGGCGAGCAGTACTTC. It yields the protein CASSQAPGEGEQYF.

The chain joins TRBV5-4 to TRBJ1-4, with D possibly matching TRBD1 (6 bases). The CDR3 totals 14 residues. The germline V gene encodes CDR1 SGHNT and CDR2 YYREEE (reference sequence). V dropped 3 bases and J dropped 5 bases, with 11 bases sitting between them. The CDR3 sequence: CASSSGARNEKLFF. As DNA, the CDR3 is TGTGCCAGCAGCTCAGGGGCGAGAAATGAAAAACTGTTTTTT.

V usage is TRBV6-5 and J usage is TRBJ1-1, with D perhaps TRBD1 (5 bases). Trimming removed 0 bases from V and 7 bases from J, with 18 bases in between. Germline loops: CDR1 MNHEY, CDR2 SVGAGI. This CDR3 contains 16 residues. The CDR3 DNA is TGTGCCAGCAGTTACTCCCAGGATGGTAGGGGTAATGAAGCTTTCTTT. As protein: CASSYSQDGRGNEAFF.

This sequence joins TRBV7-9 and TRBJ1-6; 9 bases are a match to TRBD1. Per germline, CDR1 SEHNR and CDR2 FQNEAQ (reference sequence). Losses at the gene ends were 5 bases for V and 6 bases for J; bases not matched to a gene: 2. CDR3 size: 14 residues. The CDR3 sequence: CASSQTGGNSPLHF. The CDR3 DNA sequence: TGTGCCAGCAGCCAGACAGGGGGTAATTCACCCCTCCACTTT. Supplemented by reference TRBV7-9 and TRBJ1-6, the full variable domain reads DTGVSQNPRHKITKRGQNVTFRCDPISEHNRLYWYRQTLGQGPEFLTYFQNEAQLEKSRLLSDRFSAERPKGSFSTLEIQRTEQGDSAMYLCASSQTGGNSPLHFGNGTRLTVT.

This CDR3 reads CASSFQGRPNYGYTF. CDR3 in DNA: TGTGCCAGCAGTTTTCAGGGGCGACCTAACTATGGCTACACCTTC. The chain carries TRBV28 and TRBJ1-2; D may be TRBD1 (6 bases). This CDR3 has 15 amino acids. Germline lookup yields CDR1 MDHEN and CDR2 SYDVKM. V gave up 3 bases and J gave up 0 bases, with 11 bases separating them.

This chain links TRBV27 with TRBJ1-1; D is unclear. This CDR3 has 15 amino acids. CDR1 is MNHEY, CDR2 SMNVEV, per germline (reference sequence). The V end lost 3 bases, the J end lost 0 bases, and 11 bases lay between the germline ends. Here the CDR3 reads CASSFNSNLNTEAFF. CDR3 DNA: TGTGCCAGCAGTTTTAACAGCAACTTGAACACTGAAGCTTTCTTT.

This chain links TRBV27 with TRBJ1-6, with a tentative D call TRBD1 (5 bases). Germline-derived CDR1 and CDR2 are MNHEY and SMNVEV (reference sequence). V lost 6 bases and J lost 4, with 13 bases in between. The CDR3 extends over 15 amino acids. CDR3 region: CASRSRETYNSPLHF. The CDR3 DNA follows: TGTGCCAGCAGATCCAGGGAAACTTATAATTCACCCCTCCACTTT.

Worth noting for this clone: No DNA is shown, since the ends of the CDR3 on it are uncertain; the CDR3 is the one TCRdb lists. This chain joins TRBV4-1 and TRBJ1-5; TRBD1 reflects the table's D call only, with no check against the DNA. CDR1 and CDR2 (germline): MGHRA, YSYEKL. With termini counted, the CDR3 has 17 amino acids. The CDR3 sequence is CASSQDTSGQGNQPQHF.

In its sample, this clone was seen once. The genes are TRBV19 and TRBJ1-5; TRBD1 might be the D (5 bases). This CDR3 comprises 16 residues. The V end was cut by 6 bases, the J end by 4 bases, with 19 bases between. CDR1 is LNHDA and CDR2 is SQIVND in the germline V gene (reference sequence). CDR3 protein: CASRGIGRASNQPQHF. In nucleotides, the CDR3 is TGTGCCAGTAGGGGGATCGGCAGGGCATCGAATCAGCCCCAGCATTTT.

This chain uses TRBV27 with TRBJ2-7, with 13 bases aligning to TRBD2. This CDR3 has 18 amino acids. V dropped 5 bases and J dropped 8; count of bases not matched to a gene: 18. CDR1 and CDR2 (germline): MNHEY, SMNVEV (reference sequence). This CDR3 is CASSSERGTSGAMGKQYF. Here the CDR3 DNA reads TGTGCCAGCAGTAGCGAACGAGGGACTAGCGGGGCAATGGGTAAGCAGTACTTC.

The V gene is TRBV2, the J gene TRBJ2-1; TRBD2 agrees at 7 bases. The CDR3 is 17 amino acids. The germline V gene has CDR1 SNHLY and CDR2 FYNNEI. With 3 bases clipped from V and 4 bases from J, the junction kept 12 bases outside the gene matches. CDR3 DNA sequence: TGTGCCAGCAGTGATAGCTCCGCGGGGGAACCATACAATGAGCAGTTCTTC. This codes for CASSDSSAGEPYNEQFF.

The chain carries TRBV6-5 and TRBJ2-7; the D gene is possibly TRBD1 (6 bases). V shed 6 bases and J shed 7 bases, with 22 bases lying between them. Per germline, CDR1 MNHEY and CDR2 SVGAGI. There are 15 residues in the CDR3. The CDR3 region is CASRPGHGASFEQYF. The CDR3 bases are TGTGCCAGCAGACCGGGACACGGAGCCTCTTTTGAGCAGTACTTC.

The gene calls are TRBV29-1 and TRBJ1-1; D perhaps matches TRBD1 (5 bases). With 7 bases removed from V and 4 bases from J, the gap between germline ends came to 13 bases. This CDR3 is built from 12 residues. Germline values: CDR1 SQVTM, CDR2 ANQGSEA. The CDR3 here is CSASREGTEAFF. The DNA for the CDR3 is TGCAGCGCATCCAGGGAGGGCACTGAAGCTTTCTTT.